These T cell receptor beta chains were read from a single sample in a study of Graves' ophthalmopathy and Graves' hyperthyroidism. MiXCR, run by TCRdb on the multiplex PCR reads, gives a single entry per CDR3 protein. The repertoire has about 1.2 million distinct CDR3 sequences, less than 45% of them found once; the top ten carry 11%. The sample taken for sequencing was peripheral blood or thyroid tissue (not recorded which). The receptors were gathered from an adult man with Graves' hyperthyroidism. The CDR3 runs from the conserved cysteine through the conserved F or W. Each record gives: clone size, V gene, J gene, D gene, CDR3 protein, CDR3 DNA. The D gene is left open where the match is weak. Clone size, where shown, is once, few, many, or a class for clones that have expanded.

>many|TRBV19|TRBJ1-5|.
CASSILRRGNQPQHF
TGTGCCAGTAGTATCTTGAGGCGGGGTAATCAGCCCCAGCATTTT
>many|TRBV11-1|TRBJ1-2|.
CASSSGGSGYTF
TGTGCCAGCAGTTCGGGGGGCTCTGGCTACACCTTC
>.|TRBV28|TRBJ1-4|.
CASSLPGGRNEKLFF
TGTGCCAGCAGTCTACCCGGGGGGCGCAATGAAAAACTGTTTTTT
>many|TRBV7-9|TRBJ2-5|.
CASSLTQGYQETQYF
TGTGCCAGCAGCTTAACACAGGGCTACCAAGAGACCCAGTACTTC
>.|TRBV7-2|TRBJ2-7|.
CASSLMAVLGEQYF
TGTGCCAGCAGCTTAATGGCGGTGTTGGGCGAGCAGTACTTC
>.|TRBV9|TRBJ2-7|TRBD1
CASSAAGTDGYEQYF
TGTGCCAGCAGCGCGGCCGGGACAGATGGGTACGAGCAGTACTTC
>many|TRBV12-3/TRBV12-4|TRBJ1-6|TRBD1
CASRPQTGSNSPLHF
TGTGCCAGCAGACCTCAGACAGGGAGCAATTCACCCCTCCACTTT
>.|TRBV29-1|TRBJ1-2|.
CSVVAGNYGYTF
TGCAGCGTTGTGGCAGGGAACTATGGCTACACCTTC
>few|TRBV6-5|TRBJ2-2|.
CASSYSSITGELFF
TGTGCCAGCAGTTACTCAAGTATTACCGGGGAGCTGTTTTTT
>.|TRBV19|TRBJ1-2|.
CASLGSNYGYTF
TGTGCCAGTCTTGGGTCCAACTATGGCTACACCTTC
>many|TRBV5-1|TRBJ2-2|.
CASTKTGANTGELFF
TGCGCCAGCACGAAGACAGGAGCGAACACCGGGGAGCTGTTTTTT
>many|TRBV20-1|TRBJ1-6|TRBD1
CGPGQGSSPLHF
TGCGGACCGGGACAGGGGTCTTCACCCCTCCACTTT
>.|TRBV7-2|TRBJ1-1|.
CASSPRLESMNTEAFF
TGTGCCAGCAGCCCCCGGTTGGAAAGCATGAACACTGAAGCTTTCTTT
>many|TRBV19|TRBJ2-7|TRBD1
CASSGSLDRGSYEQYF
TGTGCCAGTAGTGGCTCTTTGGACAGGGGGAGCTACGAGCAGTACTTC
>.|TRBV7-9|TRBJ1-5|TRBD1
CASSFGRDRGYNQPQHF
TGTGCCAGCAGCTTCGGTCGGGACAGGGGTTACAATCAGCCCCAGCATTTT
>.|TRBV10-3|TRBJ1-4|TRBD1
CAIRDRGNEKLFF
TGTGCCATCAGGGACAGGGGGAATGAAAAACTGTTTTTT
>many|TRBV20-1|TRBJ2-7|TRBD2
CSAPPATGGYEQYF
TGCAGTGCACCTCCGGCGACGGGGGGTTACGAGCAGTACTTC
>.|TRBV5-5|TRBJ1-5|TRBD1
CASSPSTGGGYGNQPQHF
TGTGCCAGCAGCCCCTCGACAGGGGGCGGGTACGGTAATCAGCCCCAGCATTTT